The 22 T cell receptor beta chains presented below share a single source sample, sequenced in a study of shared clonotypes between healthy human individuals. Generated by immunoSEQ multiplex PCR, the TCRdb table keeps only in-frame clones and is missing some. The sample shows hundreds of thousands of clones, around three quarters of them seen only once. Specimen: memory CD4+ T cells sorted from blood. Subset of the sample: CD45RA-negative fraction. These receptors originate from a woman in her 30s in good health.

This clone was counted only a few times. The chain links TRBV10-3 to TRBJ2-6; D unclear. Per the germline V gene, CDR1 is ENHRY and CDR2 is SYGVKD. V was shortened by 0 bases and J by 0 bases, with 6 bases between the two germline ends. The length of the CDR3 is 16 residues. DNA of the CDR3: TGTGCCATCAGTGAGTCCGGTATCTCTGGGGCCAACGTCCTGACTTTC. Residues: CAISESGISGANVLTF.

This clone was detected only a few times. Other DNA variants within this sample encode the same CDR3. The rearrangement links TRBV5-1 to TRBJ2-2; D gene unclear. Germline V gene lookup returns CDR1 SGHRS and CDR2 YFSETQ. The CDR3 runs to 15 residues. Trimming removed 0 bases from V and 3 bases from J, with 9 bases in between. This chain's CDR3 is CASSLADRDTGELFF. CDR3 DNA sequence: TGCGCCAGCAGCTTGGCAGATAGGGACACCGGGGAGCTGTTTTTT.

CDR3 sequence (DNA): TGTGCCAGCAGGTTACAGGGGTGGGAGACCCAGTACTTC. Translating gives CASRLQGWETQYF. This sequence joins TRBV2 and TRBJ2-5, with 7 bases lining up with TRBD1. The germline V gene encodes CDR1 SNHLY and CDR2 FYNNEI. The CDR3 sequence is 13 residues long. Trimming cost V 6 bases and J 5 bases; bases outside gene matches: 6.

The rearrangement links TRBV7-9 to TRBJ2-7, with a tentative D call TRBD2 (5 bases). Germline CDR1 reads SEHNR; CDR2 reads FQNEAQ (reference sequence). There are 14 residues in the CDR3. V was clipped by 4 bases and J by 9 bases, with 19 bases between them. The chain's CDR3 is CASSSLPSAGVQYF. DNA for the CDR3: TGTGCCAGCAGCTCCCTCCCAAGTGCCGGGGTGCAGTACTTC.

The V gene is TRBV5-1, the J gene TRBJ2-7; no firm D call. V gave up 0 bases and J gave up 2 bases, with 9 bases separating them. There are 14 residues in the CDR3. In germline, CDR1 is SGHRS, CDR2 YFSETQ. CDR3 loop: CASSLGPGPYEQYF. In nucleotides, the CDR3 is TGCGCCAGCAGCTTGGGTCCAGGCCCCTACGAGCAGTACTTC. The whole variable domain, remainder taken from reference TRBV5-1 and TRBJ2-7, is KAGVTQTPRYLIKTRGQQVTLSCSPISGHRSVSWYQQTPGQGLQFLFEYFSETQRNKGNFPGRFSGRQFSNSRSEMNVSTLELGDSALYLCASSLGPGPYEQYFGPGTRLTVT.

The V gene is TRBV7-3, the J gene TRBJ2-5; 9 bases are a match to TRBD2. This CDR3 spans 13 amino acids. Germline V gene sequence: CDR1 SGHTA, CDR2 FQGTGA. V was pared by 8 bases and J by 3 bases, with 4 bases of the junction left unmatched. DNA for the CDR3: TGTGCCAGCGGTATAGCGGGAGAAGAGACCCAGTACTTC. Amino acid sequence: CASGIAGEETQYF. The variable domain in full, with the rest retrieved from reference TRBV7-3 and TRBJ2-5, is GAGVSQTPSNKVTEKGKYVELRCDPISGHTALYWYRQSLGQGPEFLIYFQGTGAADDSGLPNDRFFAVRPEGSVSTLKIQRTERGDSAVYLCASGIAGEETQYFGPGTRLLVL.

This clone was counted between two and nine times. The V gene is TRBV7-2, the J gene TRBJ2-7, with 7 bases that match TRBD2. The CDR3 has 15 residues. CDR1 is SGHTA and CDR2 is FQGNSA in the germline V gene. V lost 5 bases to trimming and J lost 3 bases; unmatched junction nucleotides: 10. CDR3 DNA sequence: TGTGCCAGCAGCCGACTAGCCCTAAGGATCTACGAGCAGTACTTC. As protein: CASSRLALRIYEQYF.

The chain couples TRBV10-1 to TRBJ1-1; 7 positions agree with TRBD1. The CDR3 is 15 amino acids. V was clipped by 0 bases and J by 8 bases; unmatched bases: 9. From germline, CDR1 is WNHNN and CDR2 SYGVQD (reference sequence). The CDR3 bases are TGCGCCAGCAGTGAGTCCCGACAGGGTCTCGTCGAAGCTTTCTTT. This codes for CASSESRQGLVEAFF.

Written as DNA, the CDR3 is TGTGCCAGCAGTGGGGGAGACTCTGGGGCCAACGTCCTGACTTTC. It codes for CASSGGDSGANVLTF. The chain recombines TRBV2 with TRBJ2-6, with D perhaps TRBD2 (5 bases). CDR1 SNHLY and CDR2 FYNNEI come from the germline V gene. V gave up 4 bases and J gave up 0 bases, with 7 bases separating them. The CDR3 covers 15 residues.

The chain carries TRBV28 and TRBJ1-2, with 7 bases lining up with TRBD1. Germline CDR1 reads MDHEN; CDR2 reads SYDVKM. This CDR3 is built from 13 residues. Trimming removed 6 bases from V and 4 bases from J; junction bases left unmatched: 5. CDR3 region: CASRGRDSYGYTF. The CDR3 DNA follows: TGTGCCAGCAGGGGACGGGACAGCTATGGCTACACCTTC.

The rearrangement joins TRBV7-2 to TRBJ1-5; no reliable D call. The germline V gene has CDR1 SGHTA and CDR2 FQGNSA. V was trimmed by 6 bases and J by 6 bases, leaving 15 bases between them. The CDR3 runs 14 residues. The CDR3 here is CASSSGLAGQPQHF. The CDR3, as DNA: TGTGCCAGCAGTTCCGGACTGGCGGGTCAGCCCCAGCATTTT.

The rearrangement joins TRBV5-6 to TRBJ2-3; TRBD2 might be the D (5 bases). Germline CDR1 reads SGHDT; CDR2 reads YYEEEE. This CDR3 contains 13 residues. V was shortened by 2 bases and J by 5 bases, with 9 bases between the two germline ends. CDR3 coding DNA: TGTGCCAGCAGCTTCCCCGGAGGAGATACGCAGTATTTT. It yields the protein CASSFPGGDTQYF.

This clone was seen only a few times. The chain links TRBV27 to TRBJ2-2, with a weak D call TRBD1 (6 bases). The CDR3 covers 15 residues. In germline, CDR1 is MNHEY, CDR2 SMNVEV (reference sequence). Trimming stripped 7 bases from V and 0 bases from J, with 12 bases between. CDR3 residues: CASTRTAANTGELFF. CDR3 in DNA: TGTGCCAGCACTAGGACAGCCGCGAACACCGGGGAGCTGTTTTTT.

The rearrangement uses TRBV6-5 and TRBJ1-5; TRBD1 might be the D (6 bases). V lost 0 bases and J 6 bases, leaving 12 bases between the germline ends. The CDR3 is 15 amino acids. The germline gives CDR1 MNHEY, CDR2 SVGAGI. DNA of the CDR3: TGTGCCAGCAGTTACTCACGAGGGGGTTCTCAGCCCCAGCATTTT. Residues: CASSYSRGGSQPQHF.

The chain recombines TRBV4-1 with TRBJ1-5; TRBD1 aligns across 7 bases. The CDR3 length is 17 residues. Germline V gives CDR1 MGHRA, CDR2 YSYEKL. Trimming at V came to 3 bases and at J to 4 bases, leaving 12 bases not matched to a gene. The CDR3 nucleotides read TGCGCCAGCAGCCACCTCAGGGGGAAAGGGCCAAATCAGCCCCAGCATTTT. This codes for CASSHLRGKGPNQPQHF.

The chain uses TRBV5-4 and TRBJ1-3, with 9 bases lining up with TRBD1. CDR3 length: 17 residues. The junction had 8 bases not matched to a gene; V was cut back by 0 bases and J by 4 bases. CDR1 SGHNT and CDR2 YYREEE come from the germline V gene (reference sequence). CDR3 nucleotides: TGTGCCAGCAGCTTGGACCCTGGGACAGGGCCCGGAAACACCATATATTTT. Protein: CASSLDPGTGPGNTIYF.

The chain uses TRBV28 and TRBJ2-2; D gene ambiguous. The V gene lost 2 bases and the J gene lost 6 bases, with 22 bases spanning the gap. Germline V lookup: CDR1 MDHEN, CDR2 SYDVKM. CDR3 length equals 18 residues. Here the CDR3 DNA reads TGTGCCAGCAGTTTAGTGAATCTTCTGTGGTCGCACGCCGGGGAGCTGTTTTTT. It is translated as CASSLVNLLWSHAGELFF.

The chain carries TRBV2 and TRBJ2-3, with 7 bases aligning to TRBD1. Per the germline V gene, CDR1 is SNHLY and CDR2 is FYNNEI. V dropped 8 bases and J dropped 2; count of bases not matched to a gene: 7. The CDR3 runs to 14 residues. The CDR3 is CASLGQFNTDTQYF. The CDR3 bases are TGTGCCAGCTTGGGACAGTTCAACACAGATACGCAGTATTTT. The whole variable domain, filled in from reference TRBV2 and TRBJ2-3, reads EPEVTQTPSHQVTQMGQEVILRCVPISNHLYFYWYRQILGQKVEFLVSFYNNEISEKSEIFDDQFSVERPDGSNFTLKIRSTKLEDSAMYFCASLGQFNTDTQYFGPGTRLTVL.

The chain has TRBV19 and TRBJ2-1, with D maybe TRBD2 (6 bases). Germline loops: CDR1 LNHDA, CDR2 SQIVND (reference sequence). Trimming removed 5 bases at V and 6 bases at J, with 17 bases between. This CDR3 contains 15 residues. Written as DNA, the CDR3 is TGTGCCAGTAGTCGAGGCCGGGAGATGGGCAATGAGCAGTTCTTC. This gives the protein CASSRGREMGNEQFF.

The rearrangement links TRBV14 to TRBJ1-4, with D maybe TRBD1 (5 bases). This CDR3 comprises 15 residues. The germline CDR1 and CDR2 sequences are SGHDN and FVKESK. V was trimmed by 0 bases and J by 8 bases, leaving 13 bases between them. CDR3 region: CASSQDLLGDEKLFF. The CDR3 nucleotides are TGTGCCAGCAGCCAAGATCTTCTTGGGGACGAAAAACTGTTTTTT.

J is TRBJ2-7 and V is TRBV2; 13 nucleotides align to TRBD2. This CDR3 has 14 residues. V lost 7 bases and J lost 3; bases outside the gene matches: 3. From germline, CDR1 is SNHLY and CDR2 FYNNEI. CDR3 residues: CASMGLAGNYEQYF. In nucleotides, the CDR3 is TGTGCCAGCATGGGACTAGCGGGAAACTACGAGCAGTACTTC.

The V gene is TRBV28, the J gene TRBJ1-4, with D tentatively TRBD1 (5 bases). Trimming stripped 9 bases from V and 5 bases from J, with 19 bases between. Per germline, CDR1 MDHEN and CDR2 SYDVKM. The CDR3 is 15 amino acids. Here the CDR3 DNA reads TGTGCCAGTCATCAAGGGGCAGCCGGGAATGAAAAACTGTTTTTT. Encoded protein: CASHQGAAGNEKLFF.